Included here is one TCR beta chain sequence, with context. Its specificity is not known. The data belong to a study of neoadjuvant nivolumab and ipilimumab in lung cancer. This CDR3 has 13 residues. CDR1 is SEHNR and CDR2 is FQNEAQ in the germline V gene (reference sequence). The ends lost 11 bases at V and 4 bases at J; junction bases unmatched: 5. Regarding the study as a whole: From pretherapy to surgery, tumor richness and clonality rose with dual therapy. Higher pretherapy blood TCR richness went with higher resected-tumor richness. Pathologic regression was not significantly tied to TCR clonality.

Repertoires were generated with immunoSEQ multiplex PCR, while TCRdb's copy carries only in-frame clones and drops some. Counted here are 30,000 or so clones, 92% occurring once; the ten biggest clones make up roughly 2%. The sample in question was peripheral blood, obtained after neoadjuvant nivolumab, alone or with ipilimumab, at or shortly before surgery. This TCR was sampled from an adult with non-small cell lung cancer. J is TRBJ2-7 and V is TRBV7-9; 13 nucleotides agree with TRBD2. In nucleotides, the CDR3 is TGTGCCTGGGAGACTAGCGGGAGGTACGAGCAGTACTTC. Protein sequence: CAWETSGRYEQYF. Looking up the rest from reference TRBV7-9 and TRBJ2-7 gives the full variable domain: DTGVSQNPRHKITKRGQNVTFRCDPISEHNRLYWYRQTLGQGPEFLTYFQNEAQLEKSRLLSDRFSAERPKGSFSTLEIQRTEQGDSAMYLCAWETSGRYEQYFGPGTRLTVT.